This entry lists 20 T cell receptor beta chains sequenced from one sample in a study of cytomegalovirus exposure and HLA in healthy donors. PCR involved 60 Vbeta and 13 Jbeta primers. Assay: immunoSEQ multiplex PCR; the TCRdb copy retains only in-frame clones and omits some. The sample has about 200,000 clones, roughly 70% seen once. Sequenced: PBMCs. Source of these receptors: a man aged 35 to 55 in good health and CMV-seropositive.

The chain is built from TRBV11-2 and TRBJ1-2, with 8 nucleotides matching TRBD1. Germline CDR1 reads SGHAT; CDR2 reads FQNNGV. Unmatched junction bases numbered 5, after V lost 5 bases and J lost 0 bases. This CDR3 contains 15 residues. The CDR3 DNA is TGTGCCAGCAGCAGGGACAGGCTGACTAACTATGGCTACACCTTC. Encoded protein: CASSRDRLTNYGYTF.

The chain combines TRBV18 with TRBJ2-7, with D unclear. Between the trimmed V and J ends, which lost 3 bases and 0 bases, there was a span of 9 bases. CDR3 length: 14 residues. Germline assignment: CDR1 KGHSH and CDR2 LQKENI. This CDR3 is CASSPSGSSYEQYF. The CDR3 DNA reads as TGTGCCAGCTCACCGTCAGGCAGCTCCTACGAGCAGTACTTC.

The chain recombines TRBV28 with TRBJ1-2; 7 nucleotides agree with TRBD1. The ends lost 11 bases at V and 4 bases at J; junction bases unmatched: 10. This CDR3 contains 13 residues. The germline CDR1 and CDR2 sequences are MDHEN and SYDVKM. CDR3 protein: CAGAGGFAYGYTF. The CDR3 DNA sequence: TGTGCCGGCGCAGGGGGATTTGCCTATGGCTACACCTTC.

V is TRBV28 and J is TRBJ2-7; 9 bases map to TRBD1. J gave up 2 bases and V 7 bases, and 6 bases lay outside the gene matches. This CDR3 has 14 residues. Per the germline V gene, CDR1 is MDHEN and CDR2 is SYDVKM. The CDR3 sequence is CASMGTGIAYEQYF. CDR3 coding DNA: TGTGCCAGCATGGGGACAGGGATAGCCTACGAGCAGTACTTC. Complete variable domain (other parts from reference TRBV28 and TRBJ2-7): DVKVTQSSRYLVKRTGEKVFLECVQDMDHENMFWYRQDPGLGLRLIYFSYDVKMKEKGDIPEGYSVSREKKERFSLILESASTNQTSMYLCASMGTGIAYEQYFGPGTRLTVT.

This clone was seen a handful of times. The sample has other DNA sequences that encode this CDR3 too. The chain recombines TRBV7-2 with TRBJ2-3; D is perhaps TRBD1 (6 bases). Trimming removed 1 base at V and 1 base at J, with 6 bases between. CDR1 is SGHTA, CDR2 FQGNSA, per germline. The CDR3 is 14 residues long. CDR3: CASSLDRGTDTQYF. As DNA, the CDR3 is TGTGCCAGCAGCTTAGACAGGGGCACAGATACGCAGTATTTT.

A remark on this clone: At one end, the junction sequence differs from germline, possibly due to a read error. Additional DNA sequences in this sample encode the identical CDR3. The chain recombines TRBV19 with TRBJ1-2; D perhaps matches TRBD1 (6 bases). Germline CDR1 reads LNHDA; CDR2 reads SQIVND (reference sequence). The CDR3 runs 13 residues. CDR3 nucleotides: TGCGCCAGTAGTACCGGACAGAACTATGGCTACACCTTC. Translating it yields CASSTGQNYGYTF.

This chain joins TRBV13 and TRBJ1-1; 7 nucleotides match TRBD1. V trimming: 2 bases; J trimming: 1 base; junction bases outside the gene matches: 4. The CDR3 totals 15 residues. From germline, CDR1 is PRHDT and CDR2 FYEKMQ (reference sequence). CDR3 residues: CASSLTRTGNTEAFF. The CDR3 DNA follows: TGTGCCAGCAGCTTAACCCGGACAGGGAACACTGAAGCTTTCTTT.

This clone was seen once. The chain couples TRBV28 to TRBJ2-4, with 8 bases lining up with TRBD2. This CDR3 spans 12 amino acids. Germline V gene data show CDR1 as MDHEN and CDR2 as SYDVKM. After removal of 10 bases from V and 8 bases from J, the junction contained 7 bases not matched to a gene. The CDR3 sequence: CATGGETDIQYF. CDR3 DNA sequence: TGTGCCACCGGGGGGGAAACGGACATTCAGTACTTC. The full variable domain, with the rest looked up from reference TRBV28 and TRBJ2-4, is DVKVTQSSRYLVKRTGEKVFLECVQDMDHENMFWYRQDPGLGLRLIYFSYDVKMKEKGDIPEGYSVSREKKERFSLILESASTNQTSMYLCATGGETDIQYFGAGTRLSVL.

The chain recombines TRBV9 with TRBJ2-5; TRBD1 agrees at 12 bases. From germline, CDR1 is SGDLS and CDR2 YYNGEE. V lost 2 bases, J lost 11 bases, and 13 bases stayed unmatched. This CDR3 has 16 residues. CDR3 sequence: CASSVQPGQGASEQYF. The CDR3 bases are TGTGCCAGCAGCGTCCAGCCGGGACAGGGGGCATCGGAACAGTACTTC.

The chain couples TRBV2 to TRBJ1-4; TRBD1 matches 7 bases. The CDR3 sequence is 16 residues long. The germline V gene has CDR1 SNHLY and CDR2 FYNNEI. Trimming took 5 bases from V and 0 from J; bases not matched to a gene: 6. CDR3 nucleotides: TGTGCCAGCAGTAGGGACAGACCGACAACTAATGAAAAACTGTTTTTT. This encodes CASSRDRPTTNEKLFF.

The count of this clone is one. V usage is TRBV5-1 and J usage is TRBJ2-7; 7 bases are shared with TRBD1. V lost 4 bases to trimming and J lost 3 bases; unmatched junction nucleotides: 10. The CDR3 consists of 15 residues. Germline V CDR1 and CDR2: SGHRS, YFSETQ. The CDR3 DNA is TGCGCCAGCAGCCCGGCGAAGGGGGCCATCTACGAGCAGTACTTC. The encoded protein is CASSPAKGAIYEQYF.

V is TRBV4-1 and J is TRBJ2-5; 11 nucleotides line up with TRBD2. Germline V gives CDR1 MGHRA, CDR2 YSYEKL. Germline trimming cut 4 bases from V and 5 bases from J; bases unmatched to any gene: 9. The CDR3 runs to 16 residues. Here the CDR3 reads CASSPYSSGGKETQYF. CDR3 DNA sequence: TGCGCCAGCAGCCCCTATTCTAGCGGGGGGAAGGAGACCCAGTACTTC.

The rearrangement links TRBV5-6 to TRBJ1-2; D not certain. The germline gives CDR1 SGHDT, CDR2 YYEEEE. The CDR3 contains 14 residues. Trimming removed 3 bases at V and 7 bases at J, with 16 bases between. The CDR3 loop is CASSSYKSGSGYTF. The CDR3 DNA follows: TGTGCCAGCAGCTCCTATAAGTCGGGGAGTGGCTACACCTTC.

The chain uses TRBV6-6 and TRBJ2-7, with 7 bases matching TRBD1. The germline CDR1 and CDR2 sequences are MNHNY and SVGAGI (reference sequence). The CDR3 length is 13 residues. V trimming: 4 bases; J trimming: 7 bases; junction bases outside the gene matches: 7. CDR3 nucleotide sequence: TGTGCCAGCAGTTCGGACAGGCCGGATGAGCAGTACTTC. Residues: CASSSDRPDEQYF.

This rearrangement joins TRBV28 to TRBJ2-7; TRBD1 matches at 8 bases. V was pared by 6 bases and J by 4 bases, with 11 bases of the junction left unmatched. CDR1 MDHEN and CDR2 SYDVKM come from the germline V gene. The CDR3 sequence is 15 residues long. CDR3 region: CASRLGTGQDYEQYF. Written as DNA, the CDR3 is TGTGCCAGCAGACTAGGGACGGGACAGGATTACGAGCAGTACTTC.

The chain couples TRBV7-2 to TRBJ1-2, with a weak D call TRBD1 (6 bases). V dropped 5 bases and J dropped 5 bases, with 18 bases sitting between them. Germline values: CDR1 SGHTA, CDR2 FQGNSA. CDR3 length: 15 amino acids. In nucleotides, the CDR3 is TGTGCCAGCAGCCCCGAGGGGGAGACGTTTTATGGCTACACCTTC. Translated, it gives CASSPEGETFYGYTF.

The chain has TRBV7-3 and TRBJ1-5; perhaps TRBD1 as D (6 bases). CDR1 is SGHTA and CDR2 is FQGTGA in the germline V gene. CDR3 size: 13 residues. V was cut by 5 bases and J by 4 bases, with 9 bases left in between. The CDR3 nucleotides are TGTGCCAGCAGCCCAGACAGGAATCAGCCCCAGCATTTT. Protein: CASSPDRNQPQHF.

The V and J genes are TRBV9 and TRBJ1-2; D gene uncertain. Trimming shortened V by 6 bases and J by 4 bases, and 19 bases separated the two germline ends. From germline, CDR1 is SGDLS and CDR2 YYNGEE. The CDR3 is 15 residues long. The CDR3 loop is CASTALGREGYGYTF. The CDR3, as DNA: TGTGCCAGCACCGCTCTGGGCAGAGAGGGCTATGGCTACACCTTC.

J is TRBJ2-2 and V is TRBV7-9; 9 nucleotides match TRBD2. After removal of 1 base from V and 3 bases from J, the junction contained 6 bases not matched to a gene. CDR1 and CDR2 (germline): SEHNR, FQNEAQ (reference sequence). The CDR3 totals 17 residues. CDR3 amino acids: CASSLGSGGSYTGELFF. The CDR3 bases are TGTGCCAGCAGCTTAGGTAGCGGGGGTTCCTACACCGGGGAGCTGTTTTTT.

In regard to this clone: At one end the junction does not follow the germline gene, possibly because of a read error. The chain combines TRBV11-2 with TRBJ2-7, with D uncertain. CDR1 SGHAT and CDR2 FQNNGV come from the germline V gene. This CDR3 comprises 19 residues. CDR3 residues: CAGSLDSSPDAVRTYEQYF. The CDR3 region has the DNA TGTGCCGGCAGCTTAGATTCTTCTCCCGATGCGGTTAGGACCTACGAGCAGTACTTC.